These 25 T cell receptor beta chains share one sample of origin, sequenced in a study of T-cell reconstitution after alpha-beta-depleted transplantation in children. Preparation of the TCRbeta library used unique molecular identifiers. MiXCR was run by TCRdb on the PCR reads, yielding one entry per CDR3 protein. The sample carries 200,000 to 250,000 distinct CDR3 sequences, approximately 9.5% recorded once. The sequences come from PBMCs from the stem cell graft donor, collected from the stem cell graft. The source is a human donor who donated a stem cell graft to a child with acute lymphoblastic leukemia.

The sample holds many counts of this clonotype. The J gene is TRBJ2-5, the V gene TRBV10-3; no clear D gene. The CDR3 sequence is 13 residues long. Trimming cost V 10 bases and J 2 bases, with 14 bases left between them. Germline CDR1 ENHRY, CDR2 SYGVKD. The CDR3 loop is CATTPEIQETQYF. CDR3 DNA: TGTGCCACCACCCCCGAGATTCAAGAGACCCAGTACTTC.

This chain joins TRBV5-4 and TRBJ2-1, with 7 nucleotides matching TRBD2. CDR1 SGHNT and CDR2 YYREEE come from the germline V gene (reference sequence). Trimming removed 0 bases from V and 2 bases from J; junction bases left unmatched: 2. This CDR3 contains 15 residues. The CDR3 loop is CASSLDGLAYNEQFF. The DNA of the CDR3 is TGTGCCAGCAGCTTGGACGGACTAGCCTACAATGAGCAGTTCTTC.

Many counts were recorded for this clonotype. The V and J genes are TRBV11-1 and TRBJ1-2; D is uncertain. Trimming stripped 7 bases from V and 0 bases from J, with 21 bases between. Germline CDR1 and CDR2: SGHAT and FQDESV (reference sequence). The CDR3 totals 17 residues. The CDR3 here is CASTDAGSLTANYGYTF. DNA of the CDR3: TGTGCCAGCACCGATGCGGGGTCCTTAACTGCTAACTATGGCTACACCTTC.

The rearrangement uses TRBV7-2 and TRBJ2-1; 10 nucleotides align to TRBD1. The V gene end was trimmed by 5 bases and the J gene end by 9 bases; junction bases not matched to a gene: 4. This CDR3 spans 13 amino acids. Germline-derived CDR1 and CDR2 are SGHTA and FQGNSA. In DNA, the CDR3 is TGTGCCAGCAGCGAGACAGGGGGCGTTGAGCAGTTCTTC. Its translation is CASSETGGVEQFF.

A few counts support this clonotype. CDR3 sequence reads: CASSWAGEDTEAFF. The CDR3 DNA follows: TGCGCCAGCAGCTGGGCAGGGGAGGACACTGAAGCTTTCTTT. The V and J genes are TRBV5-1 and TRBJ1-1; TRBD1 might be the D (6 bases). The V and J ends lost 3 bases and 3 bases respectively, with 12 bases between them. Germline CDR1 reads SGHRS; CDR2 reads YFSETQ. The CDR3 is 14 amino acids.

The gene calls are TRBV10-3 and TRBJ2-1, with 7 bases aligning to TRBD2. The CDR3 is 12 amino acids. V was pared by 6 bases and J by 6 bases, with 2 bases of the junction left unmatched. Per germline, CDR1 ENHRY and CDR2 SYGVKD. The CDR3 region is CAIRGGGNEQFF. The CDR3 DNA reads as TGTGCCATCAGGGGGGGGGGCAATGAGCAGTTCTTC.

This clonotype was counted at least ten times. V gene TRBV5-1 combines with J gene TRBJ2-7; the D is unclear. Trimming pared 4 bases from V and 4 bases from J, leaving 15 bases between. This CDR3 region has 14 residues. CDR1 is SGHRS and CDR2 is YFSETQ in the germline V gene. CDR3 coding DNA: TGCGCCAGCAGCGCCATTGCGACAAAATACGAGCAGTACTTC. Protein: CASSAIATKYEQYF.

The rearrangement joins TRBV11-2 to TRBJ2-7; 14 positions agree with TRBD2. The CDR3 is 18 amino acids. V trimming: 4 bases; J trimming: 4 bases; junction bases outside the gene matches: 12. CDR1 is SGHAT, CDR2 FQNNGV, per germline. CDR3 nucleotide sequence: TGTGCCAGCAGCTGGACTAGCGGGGGGCCGACTACAGCTTACGAGCAGTACTTC. Protein sequence: CASSWTSGGPTTAYEQYF.

This clonotype came up a few times. The genes are TRBV7-2 and TRBJ1-2, with TRBD1 as a possible D gene (5 bases). Germline V gene lookup returns CDR1 SGHTA and CDR2 FQGNSA. The CDR3 is 13 amino acids. Deletions cut 1 base from V and 9 bases from J, with 12 bases between. CDR3 DNA: TGTGCCAGCAGCTTAGGGGACGATAGGAGCTACACCTTC. Translating it yields CASSLGDDRSYTF. The whole variable domain, remainder taken from reference TRBV7-2 and TRBJ1-2, is GAGVSQSPSNKVTEKGKDVELRCDPISGHTALYWYRQSLGQGLEFLIYFQGNSAPDKSGLPSDRFSAERTGGSVSTLTIQRTQQEDSAVYLCASSLGDDRSYTFGSGTRLTVV.

The table lists this clonotype with many counts. The rearrangement joins TRBV4-2 to TRBJ1-5, with no clear D. Germline CDR1 and CDR2: LGHNA and YNFKEQ. The CDR3 runs 13 residues. Deletions cut 1 base from V and 4 bases from J, with 5 bases between. The CDR3 sequence is CASSQADNQPQHF. In DNA, the CDR3 is TGTGCCAGCAGCCAAGCAGATAATCAGCCCCAGCATTTT.

This clonotype was detected many times. The chain uses TRBV5-1 and TRBJ1-1; tentative D call: TRBD1 (5 bases). Germline V gene sequence: CDR1 SGHRS, CDR2 YFSETQ. V lost 0 bases, J lost 4 bases, and 7 bases lay in between. The CDR3 has 13 residues. The CDR3 protein is CASSLGGATEAFF. CDR3 in DNA: TGCGCCAGCAGCTTGGGAGGGGCCACTGAAGCTTTCTTT. The full variable domain, its missing parts supplied by reference TRBV5-1 and TRBJ1-1, is KAGVTQTPRYLIKTRGQQVTLSCSPISGHRSVSWYQQTPGQGLQFLFEYFSETQRNKGNFPGRFSGRQFSNSRSEMNVSTLELGDSALYLCASSLGGATEAFFGQGTRLTVV.

The rearrangement uses TRBV18 and TRBJ1-4; 8 nucleotides align to TRBD1. Germline values: CDR1 KGHSH, CDR2 LQKENI. Trimming took 4 bases from V and 8 from J; bases not matched to a gene: 3. CDR3 size: 13 residues. The CDR3 sequence is CASSLDREEKLFF. CDR3 bases: TGTGCCAGCTCACTGGACAGGGAAGAAAAACTGTTTTTT.

The V and J genes are TRBV20-1 and TRBJ1-5; D possibly corresponds to TRBD1 (6 bases). Germline V gives CDR1 DFQATT, CDR2 SNEGSKA (reference sequence). The V gene lost 4 bases and the J gene lost 7 bases, with 14 bases spanning the gap. The CDR3 consists of 13 residues. This chain's CDR3 is CSATGAQGQPQHF. DNA for the CDR3: TGCAGTGCTACAGGGGCCCAGGGGCAGCCCCAGCATTTT.

This clonotype was counted only a few times. The V and J genes are TRBV3-1 and TRBJ1-2; the D is unclear. Germline V gives CDR1 LGHDT, CDR2 YNNKEL (reference sequence). The CDR3 is made up of 12 amino acids. The V and J ends lost 1 base and 2 bases respectively, with 2 bases between them. This CDR3 reads CASSQGNYGYTF. As DNA, the CDR3 is TGTGCCAGCAGCCAAGGAAACTATGGCTACACCTTC.

This clonotype was counted a few times. This chain connects TRBV5-4 to TRBJ2-1; 9 positions agree with TRBD2. Unmatched junction bases numbered 6, after V lost 5 bases and J lost 6 bases. The germline V gene has CDR1 SGHNT and CDR2 YYREEE (reference sequence). This CDR3 is built from 14 residues. The CDR3 loop is CASRWRGGGNEQFF. The CDR3 nucleotides read TGTGCCAGCAGATGGCGGGGGGGCGGCAATGAGCAGTTCTTC.

This clonotype appeared many times. V gene TRBV4-3 combines with J gene TRBJ2-1, with 9 bases that match TRBD2. Trimming at V came to 0 bases and at J to 6 bases, leaving 6 bases not matched to a gene. This CDR3 region has 16 residues. The germline gives CDR1 LGHNA, CDR2 YSLEER. CDR3 nucleotides: TGCGCCAGCAGCCAAGAAGGGCTAGCGGGGTTCAATGAGCAGTTCTTC. Translated, it gives CASSQEGLAGFNEQFF.

This chain links TRBV7-9 with TRBJ1-2, with D hard to call. CDR3 length: 12 residues. With 1 base removed from V and 6 bases from J, the gap between germline ends came to 6 bases. The V gene's germline CDR1 is SEHNR and CDR2 FQNEAQ (reference sequence). Written as DNA, the CDR3 is TGTGCCAGCAGCTTAGTGGAGGATGGCTACACCTTC. Residues: CASSLVEDGYTF.

This chain links TRBV5-1 with TRBJ2-5; D unclear. Germline V gene data show CDR1 as SGHRS and CDR2 as YFSETQ. Trimming removed 0 bases at V and 4 bases at J, with 10 bases between. The CDR3 runs to 14 residues. The CDR3: CASSLASDLETQYF. Written as DNA, the CDR3 is TGCGCCAGCAGCTTGGCCAGTGATTTAGAGACCCAGTACTTC. Together with reference TRBV5-1 and TRBJ2-5, the CDR3 gives the full variable domain: KAGVTQTPRYLIKTRGQQVTLSCSPISGHRSVSWYQQTPGQGLQFLFEYFSETQRNKGNFPGRFSGRQFSNSRSEMNVSTLELGDSALYLCASSLASDLETQYFGPGTRLLVL.

CDR3 loop: CASSSRGTRLEKLFF. The CDR3 DNA reads as TGTGCCAGCAGCTCTAGGGGGACGCGTTTGGAAAAACTGTTTTTT. The chain joins TRBV7-8 to TRBJ1-4, with D perhaps matching TRBD1 (6 bases). V was clipped by 4 bases and J by 8 bases, with 17 bases between them. CDR3 length equals 15 residues. The germline CDR1 and CDR2 sequences are SGHVS and FQNEAQ.

With regard to this clonotype: This could be a read error, since a much larger clone is one nucleotide away. This chain joins TRBV6-5 and TRBJ1-5; D gene uncertain. V was pared by 4 bases and J by 7 bases, with 5 bases between. This CDR3 contains 11 residues. The germline V gene has CDR1 MNHEY and CDR2 SVGAGI. The CDR3 DNA sequence: TGTGCCAGCAGTTTTACCCAGCCCCAGCATTTT. This codes for CASSFTQPQHF.

This clonotype was seen repeatedly, ten times or more. This chain links TRBV29-1 with TRBJ2-2; TRBD1 agrees at 8 bases. The ends lost 7 bases at V and 1 base at J; junction bases unmatched: 2. The length of the CDR3 is 13 residues. Germline V lookup: CDR1 SQVTM, CDR2 ANQGSEA. Here the CDR3 DNA reads TGCAGCGCGGGGACAGGGAACACCGGGGAGCTGTTTTTT. Its translation is CSAGTGNTGELFF.

This clonotype was detected many times. J is TRBJ1-2 and V is TRBV10-3, with D perhaps TRBD1 (5 bases). Trimming shortened V by 4 bases and J by 8 bases, and 20 bases separated the two germline ends. Looked up from germline, CDR1 is ENHRY and CDR2 is SYGVKD. The CDR3 is made up of 15 amino acids. This CDR3 reads CAISGREAGRGGYTF. CDR3 in DNA: TGTGCCATCAGTGGACGGGAAGCAGGCCGGGGCGGCTACACCTTC.

The J gene is TRBJ2-7, the V gene TRBV20-1; 10 positions agree with TRBD1. The germline CDR1 and CDR2 sequences are DFQATT and SNEGSKA (reference sequence). This CDR3 has 14 residues. V shed 6 bases, J shed 3 bases, and the junction held 8 bases outside the gene matches. The CDR3 is CSAPPGTGVYEQYF. For the CDR3, the DNA is TGCAGTGCCCCGCCTGGGACAGGGGTCTACGAGCAGTACTTC.

This clonotype was observed many times. The rearrangement links TRBV6-2 or TRBV6-3 to TRBJ2-5, with D maybe TRBD1 (6 bases). This CDR3 has 13 residues. CDR1 and CDR2 from the germline V gene are MNHEY and SVGEGT. V lost 2 bases and J 4 bases, leaving 8 bases between the germline ends. The DNA of the CDR3 is TGTGCCAGCAGTTACGACAGGCGAGAGACCCAGTACTTC. Its translation is CASSYDRRETQYF.

This clonotype turned up a few times. J is TRBJ2-1 and V is TRBV5-1; D is uncertain. V was pared by 4 bases and J by 10 bases, with 9 bases between. CDR3 length: 11 amino acids. Germline values: CDR1 SGHRS, CDR2 YFSETQ. The CDR3 region has the DNA TGCGCCAGCAGCGCCCCCGCCGAGCAGTTCTTC. The encoded protein is CASSAPAEQFF.